This T cell receptor (beta chain) appears in the sequencing data of a study of T cell responses to AZD1222 COVID-19 vaccine. Measured with immunoSEQ multiplex PCR; TCRdb has only the in-frame clones, and not every one. The data show over 100,000 clones, approximately 91% seen once. As for this clone: No antigen is known for it.

The CDR3 is 13 residues long. Trimming cost V 0 bases and J 13 bases, with 12 bases left between them. Germline V gives CDR1 LGHNA, CDR2 YSLEER. General study results and limits: Of spike-specific TCRs, nearly half reportedly target regions left unmutated in variants. Repertoire sampling was restricted to post-peak T cell response timepoints. Possibly, clonal diversity was underestimated; donors were largely white British and included more females. At baseline, seropositivity was found in only a handful of AZD1222 recipients.

Source: peripheral blood, taken on day 0 of AZD1222 vaccination. This chain links TRBV4-3 with TRBJ1-4; D is unresolved. This receptor was identified in an adult in good health. The CDR3 nucleotides are TGCGCCAGCAGCCAAGATCGGGCGTTTAGACTGTTTTTT. Translated, it gives CASSQDRAFRLFF.